The clone carrying this T cell receptor beta chain was observed at least ten times. Its target is not known. The sample originates from a study of T cell repertoires in cytomegalovirus infection. Using its own MiXCR run on the reads, TCRdb lists one record per CDR3 protein. This sample has 100,000 to 150,000 distinct CDR3 sequences, with under 30% found just once. V was shortened by 6 bases and J by 3 bases, with 11 bases between the two germline ends. CDR3 length: 13 residues. Germline assignment: CDR1 SGHVS and CDR2 FQNEAQ. The sequenced sample consisted of PBMCs, sequenced either directly or after in vitro stimulation (not recorded which). V and J are TRBV7-8 and TRBJ1-1; D is unclear. This sequence was found in a human donor in good health (CMV status not recorded). Some clones in this sample may be carry-over from other donors' samples. DNA of the CDR3: TGTGCCAGCAGACCCCCGGATTACACTGAAGCTTTCTTT. As protein: CASRPPDYTEAFF.